Listed here are 31 T cell receptor beta chains from one sample, sequenced in a study of cytomegalovirus exposure and HLA in healthy donors. Clones were read by immunoSEQ multiplex PCR, and TCRdb kept only the in-frame ones, dropping some. This table holds about 280,000 clones, 85% to 90% found once. Sequencing was done on a sample of PBMCs. The receptors here all came from a woman aged 18-35 years in good health and CMV-seronegative.

V usage is TRBV7-3 and J usage is TRBJ2-3; D is uncertain. Trimming shortened V by 5 bases and J by 1 base, and 13 bases separated the two germline ends. The CDR3 covers 15 residues. CDR1 SGHTA and CDR2 FQGTGA come from the germline V gene. CDR3 protein: CASSLDVAGTDTQYF. The CDR3, as DNA: TGTGCCAGCAGCCTAGACGTGGCGGGCACAGATACGCAGTATTTT.

This clone was observed a handful of times. The chain uses TRBV27 and TRBJ2-7; D possibly corresponds to TRBD1 (5 bases). Germline V gene sequence: CDR1 MNHEY, CDR2 SMNVEV (reference sequence). Trimming removed 3 bases at V and 0 bases at J, with 12 bases between. The CDR3 consists of 15 residues. DNA for the CDR3: TGTGCCAGCAGTTTGGGGCAGTCCCCCTCCTACGAGCAGTACTTC. Translation: CASSLGQSPSYEQYF.

The chain uses TRBV28 and TRBJ1-4; TRBD1 aligns across 8 bases. There are 14 residues in the CDR3. Trimming took 1 base from V and 8 from J; bases not matched to a gene: 3. In germline, CDR1 is MDHEN, CDR2 SYDVKM. CDR3 in DNA: TGTGCCAGCAGTTTATCAGGGGGCAGGGAAAAACTGTTTTTT. Its translation is CASSLSGGREKLFF.

The chain carries TRBV5-4 and TRBJ1-2, with D maybe TRBD1 (5 bases). The CDR3 contains 16 residues. CDR1 and CDR2 from the germline V gene are SGHNT and YYREEE (reference sequence). V shed 0 bases and J shed 2 bases, with 14 bases lying between them. The CDR3, as DNA: TGTGCCAGCAGCTTGGCCAAGCAGGGTACCAACTATGGCTACACCTTC. Amino acid sequence: CASSLAKQGTNYGYTF.

The chain joins TRBV18 to TRBJ2-7, with TRBD1 identical over 8 bases. J was trimmed by 4 bases and V by 1 base; bases with no gene match: 9. Germline V gene sequence: CDR1 KGHSH, CDR2 LQKENI. This CDR3 is built from 16 residues. CDR3 DNA sequence: TGTGCCAGCTCACCACGGGTCCAGGGGGCAAGTTACGAGCAGTACTTC. Its protein is CASSPRVQGASYEQYF.

The V gene is TRBV29-1, the J gene TRBJ2-1; 7 positions agree with TRBD2. The CDR3 runs to 16 residues. V shed 6 bases and J 2 bases; nucleotides not matched to a gene: 13. Germline assignment: CDR1 SQVTM and CDR2 ANQGSEA. CDR3 DNA sequence: TGCAGCGTCGCCGGTCCGGCGGGAGAGGCCTACAATGAGCAGTTCTTC. This gives the protein CSVAGPAGEAYNEQFF.

This clone was seen a single time. The chain recombines TRBV7-6 with TRBJ2-1, with TRBD2 matching over 8 bases. There are 17 residues in the CDR3. Germline CDR1 reads SGHVS; CDR2 reads FNYEAQ. V shed 5 bases, J shed 5 bases, and the junction held 14 bases outside the gene matches. The CDR3 DNA sequence: TGTGCCAGCAGCCACCTATGGACTAGCCAACTCGACAATGAGCAGTTCTTC. This codes for CASSHLWTSQLDNEQFF. Full variable domain (remainder filled in from reference TRBV7-6 and TRBJ2-1): GAGVSQSPRYKVTKRGQDVALRCDPISGHVSLYWYRQALGQGPEFLTYFNYEAQQDKSGLPNDRFSAERPEGSISTLTIQRTEQRDSAMYRCASSHLWTSQLDNEQFFGPGTRLTVL.

This clone was seen a single time. V gene TRBV4-1 combines with J gene TRBJ1-1; D remains ambiguous. Per germline, CDR1 MGHRA and CDR2 YSYEKL. The CDR3 spans 16 residues. V lost 1 base and J 0 bases, leaving 12 bases between the germline ends. The CDR3 DNA follows: TGCGCCAGCAGCCAAGCTCCGAGACAATTGAACACTGAAGCTTTCTTT. Its protein is CASSQAPRQLNTEAFF.

This sequence joins TRBV28 and TRBJ2-3; D not resolved. CDR1 MDHEN and CDR2 SYDVKM come from the germline V gene. This CDR3 comprises 13 residues. Trimming left V 6 bases short and J 2 bases short, with 9 bases between. The CDR3 sequence is CASRTDHTDTQYF. CDR3 nucleotides: TGTGCCAGCAGGACTGATCACACAGATACGCAGTATTTT. Together with reference TRBV28 and TRBJ2-3, the CDR3 gives the full variable domain: DVKVTQSSRYLVKRTGEKVFLECVQDMDHENMFWYRQDPGLGLRLIYFSYDVKMKEKGDIPEGYSVSREKKERFSLILESASTNQTSMYLCASRTDHTDTQYFGPGTRLTVL.

The gene calls are TRBV19 and TRBJ2-1, with 7 bases lining up with TRBD2. With 0 bases clipped from V and 2 bases from J, the junction kept 7 bases outside the gene matches. The length of the CDR3 is 17 residues. Germline lookup yields CDR1 LNHDA and CDR2 SQIVND (reference sequence). The CDR3, as DNA: TGTGCCAGTAGTATAGATCTGCGGGAGCTCACCTACAATGAGCAGTTCTTC. Protein: CASSIDLRELTYNEQFF.

The chain employs TRBV4-1 and TRBJ1-1; 9 nucleotides match TRBD1. This CDR3 has 17 amino acids. V dropped 4 bases and J dropped 5; count of bases not matched to a gene: 14. In germline, CDR1 is MGHRA, CDR2 YSYEKL. This chain's CDR3 is CASSLRPDRGKKTEAFF. CDR3 sequence (DNA): TGCGCCAGCAGCCTTAGGCCGGACAGGGGAAAGAAGACTGAAGCTTTCTTT.

A few counts support this clone. The V gene is TRBV10-2, the J gene TRBJ1-2; D remains ambiguous. Germline V gene lookup returns CDR1 WSHSY and CDR2 SAAADI. The germline V and J ends were trimmed by 3 bases and 3 bases, with 8 bases remaining between them. The CDR3 is 13 amino acids. The CDR3 sequence: CASSEEPYYGYTF. CDR3 coding DNA: TGCGCCAGCAGTGAAGAGCCCTACTATGGCTACACCTTC.

The J gene is TRBJ1-5, the V gene TRBV10-3; 10 nucleotides match TRBD1. This CDR3 is built from 14 residues. CDR1 and CDR2 (germline): ENHRY, SYGVKD. The junction had 4 bases not matched to a gene; V was cut back by 9 bases and J by 2 bases. In DNA form, the CDR3 reads TGTGCCATTTCCGGGACAGGGGGCAATCAGCCCCAGCATTTT. Protein product: CAISGTGGNQPQHF.

This chain links TRBV18 with TRBJ2-7; TRBD2 matches at 8 bases. Per the germline V gene, CDR1 is KGHSH and CDR2 is LQKENI. With V trimmed by 4 bases and J by 0 bases, 2 bases remained unmatched. This CDR3 has 14 residues. CDR3 sequence (DNA): TGTGCCAGCTCACAGCGGGGGCCCTCCTACGAGCAGTACTTC. Translating gives CASSQRGPSYEQYF.

This chain uses TRBV28 with TRBJ1-5, with 9 positions matching TRBD1. This CDR3 region has 15 residues. CDR1 is MDHEN and CDR2 is SYDVKM in the germline V gene. Trimming at V came to 5 bases and at J to 6 bases, leaving 8 bases not matched to a gene. DNA of the CDR3: TGTGCCAGCAGTGACCCCGGGACAGGGATTCAGCCCCAGCATTTT. This encodes CASSDPGTGIQPQHF.

The chain recombines TRBV6-5 with TRBJ2-7; possibly TRBD1 for D (5 bases). The CDR3 consists of 14 residues. V lost 6 bases and J lost 2, with 14 bases in between. Germline V lookup: CDR1 MNHEY, CDR2 SVGAGI. The CDR3 nucleotides read TGTGCCAGCAGGCGGCAGGGCCTTCCCTACGAGCAGTACTTC. It encodes CASRRQGLPYEQYF.

For the CDR3, the DNA is TGCGCCAGCAGCACAGAACCTAATCAGCCCCAGCATTTT. As protein: CASSTEPNQPQHF. The genes are TRBV5-1 and TRBJ1-5; D uncertain. The CDR3 is 13 amino acids. CDR1 is SGHRS and CDR2 is YFSETQ in the germline V gene. The ends were cut back, 4 bases at V and 4 bases at J, with 9 bases in the middle.

The rearrangement joins TRBV4-1 to TRBJ1-1; a weak D match, TRBD1 (6 bases). CDR1 is MGHRA, CDR2 YSYEKL, per germline. This CDR3 is 14 amino acids long. Trimming removed 2 bases at V and 1 base at J, with 8 bases between. CDR3 sequence: CASSQTGQNTEAFF. The CDR3 DNA reads as TGCGCCAGCAGCCAAACGGGACAGAACACTGAAGCTTTCTTT.

V and J are TRBV28 and TRBJ1-2; maybe TRBD1 (5 bases). This CDR3 contains 17 residues. With 2 bases removed from V and 4 bases from J, the gap between germline ends came to 20 bases. Germline V lookup: CDR1 MDHEN, CDR2 SYDVKM. The CDR3 protein is CASSLEPRWRGGYGYTF. The CDR3, as DNA: TGTGCCAGCAGTTTAGAACCTAGGTGGAGGGGCGGCTATGGCTACACCTTC.

The genes are TRBV18 and TRBJ2-2; no firm D call. Germline lookup yields CDR1 KGHSH and CDR2 LQKENI. V was clipped by 0 bases and J by 4 bases, with 9 bases between them. The CDR3 runs to 15 residues. CDR3 loop: CASSPPGSPTGELFF. CDR3 sequence (DNA): TGTGCCAGCTCACCACCGGGCTCCCCCACCGGGGAGCTGTTTTTT.

The rearrangement uses TRBV6-1 and TRBJ2-7, with 9 positions matching TRBD1. Germline V gene lookup returns CDR1 MNHNS and CDR2 SASEGT. The V segment lost 0 bases and the J segment 1 base; nucleotides outside the gene matches: 4. The CDR3 runs 16 residues. CDR3 DNA sequence: TGTGCCAGCAGTGAAGCGCAGGGGACAGGGTCCTACGAGCAGTACTTC. Protein product: CASSEAQGTGSYEQYF.

In its sample, this clone was seen once. The V and J genes are TRBV5-1 and TRBJ2-7; the match to TRBD2 covers 7 bases. CDR1 is SGHRS, CDR2 YFSETQ, per germline. Losses at the gene ends were 0 bases for V and 3 bases for J; bases not matched to a gene: 15. CDR3 length: 18 residues. The CDR3 is CASSLVPQRGYGVYEQYF. CDR3 DNA: TGCGCCAGCAGCTTGGTTCCGCAGCGGGGCTACGGCGTCTACGAGCAGTACTTC.

The chain employs TRBV28 and TRBJ1-5; 7 nucleotides match TRBD1. The germline CDR1 and CDR2 sequences are MDHEN and SYDVKM. Trimming cost V 2 bases and J 4 bases; bases outside gene matches: 5. This CDR3 region has 15 residues. CDR3 sequence reads: CASSLRQGRNQPQHF. The DNA for the CDR3 is TGTGCCAGCAGTTTACGACAGGGAAGGAATCAGCCCCAGCATTTT. The full variable domain, with the rest looked up from reference TRBV28 and TRBJ1-5, is DVKVTQSSRYLVKRTGEKVFLECVQDMDHENMFWYRQDPGLGLRLIYFSYDVKMKEKGDIPEGYSVSREKKERFSLILESASTNQTSMYLCASSLRQGRNQPQHFGDGTRLSIL.

The rearrangement links TRBV5-1 to TRBJ2-7; 10 bases line up with TRBD1. The CDR3 has 14 amino acids. Trimming cost V 4 bases and J 3 bases; bases outside gene matches: 4. The V gene's germline CDR1 is SGHRS and CDR2 YFSETQ. The CDR3 sequence: CASSRQGADYEQYF. CDR3 in DNA: TGCGCCAGCAGCCGACAGGGGGCCGACTACGAGCAGTACTTC.

The chain carries TRBV18 and TRBJ2-4; a possible D gene is TRBD1 (6 bases). V was trimmed by 4 bases and J by 2 bases, leaving 18 bases between them. Germline CDR1 is KGHSH and CDR2 is LQKENI. CDR3 length equals 17 residues. This chain's CDR3 is CASSLAGETGTKNIQYF. The CDR3 DNA reads TGTGCCAGCTCACTAGCAGGGGAAACCGGGACCAAAAACATTCAGTACTTC.

With regard to this clone: Other DNA sequences of this sample code for an identical CDR3. The chain carries TRBV28 and TRBJ2-7; D is uncertain. CDR1 and CDR2 from the germline V gene are MDHEN and SYDVKM. Trimming stripped 6 bases from V and 0 bases from J, with 6 bases between. CDR3 length equals 12 residues. The CDR3 DNA follows: TGTGCCAGCAGCCTGAGCTCCTACGAGCAGTACTTC. Protein product: CASSLSSYEQYF. The full variable domain, with the rest looked up from reference TRBV28 and TRBJ2-7, is DVKVTQSSRYLVKRTGEKVFLECVQDMDHENMFWYRQDPGLGLRLIYFSYDVKMKEKGDIPEGYSVSREKKERFSLILESASTNQTSMYLCASSLSSYEQYFGPGTRLTVT.

This sequence joins TRBV10-3 and TRBJ2-7; D is possibly TRBD2 (6 bases). From germline, CDR1 is ENHRY and CDR2 SYGVKD. This CDR3 spans 14 amino acids. Trimming removed 6 bases from V and 0 bases from J, with 12 bases in between. The chain's CDR3 is CAISLLATSYEQYF. In DNA form, the CDR3 reads TGTGCCATCAGCCTTCTAGCGACCTCCTACGAGCAGTACTTC.

The V and J genes are TRBV27 and TRBJ2-1, with a tentative D call TRBD2 (6 bases). This CDR3 region has 14 residues. Deletions cut 7 bases from V and 4 bases from J, with 14 bases between. Per the germline V gene, CDR1 is MNHEY and CDR2 is SMNVEV (reference sequence). CDR3: CASTSGVGYNEQFF. The CDR3 DNA reads TGTGCCAGCACCTCGGGAGTCGGGTACAATGAGCAGTTCTTC.

This clone was counted only a few times. This sequence joins TRBV4-1 and TRBJ2-7, with 9 bases lining up with TRBD2. This CDR3 has 15 residues. Germline loops: CDR1 MGHRA, CDR2 YSYEKL. J gave up 2 bases and V 0 bases, and 2 bases lay outside the gene matches. As DNA, the CDR3 is TGCGCCAGCAGCCAAGAAGTAGCGGGAGCCTACGAGCAGTACTTC. Protein: CASSQEVAGAYEQYF.

V usage is TRBV27 and J usage is TRBJ2-2, with 9 bases that match TRBD2. The CDR3 extends over 17 amino acids. CDR1 and CDR2 from the germline V gene are MNHEY and SMNVEV (reference sequence). J was trimmed by 1 base and V by 2 bases; bases with no gene match: 5. The CDR3 DNA reads as TGTGCCAGCAGTTTAGTGATAGCGGGAGTGAACACCGGGGAGCTGTTTTTT. This codes for CASSLVIAGVNTGELFF.

The genes are TRBV21-1 and TRBJ1-2; the table's D gene call, TRBD1, was not cross checked with the DNA. TRBV21-1 is a pseudogene. This CDR3 comprises 16 residues. The DNA of the CDR3 is TGTGCCAGCAGAACCCCCGGGGACAGGGGTCATTATGGCTACACCTTC. This codes for CASRTPGDRGHYGYTF.